This T cell receptor beta chain was captured by sequencing in a study of T cell changes during pregnancy in multiple sclerosis. J was trimmed by 3 bases and V by 10 bases; bases with no gene match: 5. This CDR3 region has 13 residues. Germline values: CDR1 SNHLY, CDR2 FYNNEI. The assay was immunoSEQ multiplex PCR, and TCRdb's table has in-frame clones only and misses some. The table shows 55,000 to 70,000 clones, with 89% occurring only once. This sequence originates from a female donor with multiple sclerosis, enrolled in a pregnancy study. The chain employs TRBV2 and TRBJ2-7; TRBD1 matches at 11 bases. The material sequenced was peripheral blood, taken in the first trimester of pregnancy. In nucleotides, the CDR3 is TGTGCCACCCGGGACAGGGGGTACTACGAGCAGTACTTC. Amino acid sequence: CATRDRGYYEQYF. The full variable domain, its missing parts supplied by reference TRBV2 and TRBJ2-7, is EPEVTQTPSHQVTQMGQEVILRCVPISNHLYFYWYRQILGQKVEFLVSFYNNEISEKSEIFDDQFSVERPDGSNFTLKIRSTKLEDSAMYFCATRDRGYYEQYFGPGTRLTVT.